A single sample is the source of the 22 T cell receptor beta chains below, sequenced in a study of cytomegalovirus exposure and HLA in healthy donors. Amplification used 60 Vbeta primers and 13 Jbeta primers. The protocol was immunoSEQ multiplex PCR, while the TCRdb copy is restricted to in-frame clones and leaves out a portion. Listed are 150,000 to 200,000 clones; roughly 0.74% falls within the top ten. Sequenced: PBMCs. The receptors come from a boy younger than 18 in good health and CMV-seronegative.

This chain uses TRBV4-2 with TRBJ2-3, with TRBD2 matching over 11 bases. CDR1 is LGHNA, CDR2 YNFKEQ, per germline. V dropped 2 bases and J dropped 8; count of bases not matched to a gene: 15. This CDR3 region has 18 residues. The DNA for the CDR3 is TGTGCCAGCAGCCAACGTAGTTTCTCTAGCGGGGGGCAGGGTACGCAGTATTTT. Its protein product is CASSQRSFSSGGQGTQYF.

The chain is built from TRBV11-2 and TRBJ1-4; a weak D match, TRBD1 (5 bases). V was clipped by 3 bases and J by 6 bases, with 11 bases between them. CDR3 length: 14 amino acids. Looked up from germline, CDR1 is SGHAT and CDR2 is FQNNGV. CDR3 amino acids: CASSFRARDEKLFF. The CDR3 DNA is TGTGCCAGCAGCTTCAGGGCCCGGGATGAAAAACTGTTTTTT.

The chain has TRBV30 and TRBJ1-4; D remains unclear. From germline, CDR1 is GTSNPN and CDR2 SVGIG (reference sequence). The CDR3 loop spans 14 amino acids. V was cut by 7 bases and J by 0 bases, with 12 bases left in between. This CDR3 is CALTKVATNEKLFF. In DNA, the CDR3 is TGTGCCTTAACTAAGGTTGCAACTAATGAAAAACTGTTTTTT.

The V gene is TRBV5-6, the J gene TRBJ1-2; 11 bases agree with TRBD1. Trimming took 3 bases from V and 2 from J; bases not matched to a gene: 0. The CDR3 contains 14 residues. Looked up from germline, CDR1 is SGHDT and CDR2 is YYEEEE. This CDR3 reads CASSWDRGNYGYTF. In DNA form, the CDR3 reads TGTGCCAGCAGCTGGGACAGGGGGAACTATGGCTACACCTTC.

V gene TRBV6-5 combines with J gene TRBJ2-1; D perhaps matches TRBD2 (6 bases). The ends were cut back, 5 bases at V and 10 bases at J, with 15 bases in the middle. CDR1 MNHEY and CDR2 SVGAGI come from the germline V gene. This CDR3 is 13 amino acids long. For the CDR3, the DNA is TGTGCCAGCAGTAGGGACTTCTCGGCCGAGCAGTTCTTC. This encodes CASSRDFSAEQFF.

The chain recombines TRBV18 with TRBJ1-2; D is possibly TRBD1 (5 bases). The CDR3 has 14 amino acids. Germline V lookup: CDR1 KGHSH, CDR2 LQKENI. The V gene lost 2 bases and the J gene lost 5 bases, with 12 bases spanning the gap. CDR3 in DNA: TGTGCCAGCTCACCAGCGCAGGGCATGTATGGCTACACCTTC. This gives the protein CASSPAQGMYGYTF.

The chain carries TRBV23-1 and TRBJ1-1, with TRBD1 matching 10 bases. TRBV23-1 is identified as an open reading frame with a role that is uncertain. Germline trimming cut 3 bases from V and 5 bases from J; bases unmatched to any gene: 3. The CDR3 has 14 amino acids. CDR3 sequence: CASSQGQGLTEAFF. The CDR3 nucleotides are TGCGCCAGCAGTCAGGGACAGGGGTTGACTGAAGCTTTCTTT.

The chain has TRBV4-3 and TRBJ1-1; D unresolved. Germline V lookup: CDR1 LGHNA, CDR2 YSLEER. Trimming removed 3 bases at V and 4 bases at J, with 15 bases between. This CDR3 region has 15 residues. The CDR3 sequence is CASSHARLFSTEAFF. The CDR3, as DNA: TGCGCCAGCAGCCACGCGAGACTCTTTAGCACTGAAGCTTTCTTT.

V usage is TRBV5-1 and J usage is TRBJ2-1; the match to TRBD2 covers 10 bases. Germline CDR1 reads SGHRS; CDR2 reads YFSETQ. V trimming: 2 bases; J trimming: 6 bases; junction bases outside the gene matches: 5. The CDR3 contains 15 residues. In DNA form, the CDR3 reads TGCGCCAGCAGCTTTTTAGCGGGGGGCTCCAATGAGCAGTTCTTC. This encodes CASSFLAGGSNEQFF.

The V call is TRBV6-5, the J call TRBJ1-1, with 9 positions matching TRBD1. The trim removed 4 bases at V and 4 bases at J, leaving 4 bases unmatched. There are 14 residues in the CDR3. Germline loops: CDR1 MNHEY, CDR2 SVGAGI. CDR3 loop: CASSSTGGGTEAFF. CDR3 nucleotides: TGTGCCAGCAGTTCAACAGGGGGCGGCACTGAAGCTTTCTTT.

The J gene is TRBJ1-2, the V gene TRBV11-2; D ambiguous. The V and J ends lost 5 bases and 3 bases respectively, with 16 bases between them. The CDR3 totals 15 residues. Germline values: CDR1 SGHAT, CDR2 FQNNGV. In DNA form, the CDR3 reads TGTGCCAGCAGCCCGATAAGGCGGGTGGACTATGGCTACACCTTC. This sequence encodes CASSPIRRVDYGYTF.

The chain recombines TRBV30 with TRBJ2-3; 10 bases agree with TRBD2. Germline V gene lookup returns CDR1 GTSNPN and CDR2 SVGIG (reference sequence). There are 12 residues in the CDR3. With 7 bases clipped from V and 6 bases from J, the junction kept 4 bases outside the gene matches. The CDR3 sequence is CASSGGGDTQYF. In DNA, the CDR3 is TGTGCCTCCAGCGGGGGGGGTGATACGCAGTATTTT.

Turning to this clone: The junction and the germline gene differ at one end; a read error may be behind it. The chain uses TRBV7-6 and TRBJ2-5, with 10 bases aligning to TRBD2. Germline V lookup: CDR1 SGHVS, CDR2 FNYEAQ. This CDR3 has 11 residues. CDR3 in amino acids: CASTPDLAGDF. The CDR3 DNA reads TGTGCCAGCACCCCTGATCTAGCGGGGGACTTC.

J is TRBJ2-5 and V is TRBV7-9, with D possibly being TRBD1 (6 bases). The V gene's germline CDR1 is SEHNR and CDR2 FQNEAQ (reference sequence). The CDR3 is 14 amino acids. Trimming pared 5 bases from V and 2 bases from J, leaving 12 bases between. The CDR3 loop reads CASSRLQGQETQYF. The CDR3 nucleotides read TGTGCCAGCAGCCGACTACAGGGACAAGAGACCCAGTACTTC.

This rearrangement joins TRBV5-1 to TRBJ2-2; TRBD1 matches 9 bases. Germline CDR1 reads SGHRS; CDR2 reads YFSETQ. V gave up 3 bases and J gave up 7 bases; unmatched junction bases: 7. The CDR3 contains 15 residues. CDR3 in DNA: TGCGCCAGCAGCTCCGGGACAGGGCTCATCGGGGAGCTGTTTTTT. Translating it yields CASSSGTGLIGELFF.

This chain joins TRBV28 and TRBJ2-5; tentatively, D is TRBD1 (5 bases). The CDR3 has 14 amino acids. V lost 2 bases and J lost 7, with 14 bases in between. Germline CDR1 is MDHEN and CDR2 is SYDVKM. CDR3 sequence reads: CASSLQGNLRTQYF. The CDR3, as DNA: TGTGCCAGCAGTTTACAGGGTAATCTTAGGACCCAGTACTTC.

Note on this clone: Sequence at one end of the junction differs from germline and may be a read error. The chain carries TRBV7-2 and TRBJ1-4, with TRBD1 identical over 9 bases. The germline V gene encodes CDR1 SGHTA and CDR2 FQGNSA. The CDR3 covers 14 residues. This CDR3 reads CASSKQGANEKLFF. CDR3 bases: TGTGCCAGCAGCAAACAGGGGGCTAACGAAAAACTGTTTTTT.

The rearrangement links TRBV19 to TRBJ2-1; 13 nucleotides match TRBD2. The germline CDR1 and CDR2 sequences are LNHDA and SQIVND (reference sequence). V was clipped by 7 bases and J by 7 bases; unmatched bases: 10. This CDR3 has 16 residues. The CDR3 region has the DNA TGTGCCAGTACCCTACCCGGGACTAGCGGGGTTAATGAGCAGTTCTTC. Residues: CASTLPGTSGVNEQFF.

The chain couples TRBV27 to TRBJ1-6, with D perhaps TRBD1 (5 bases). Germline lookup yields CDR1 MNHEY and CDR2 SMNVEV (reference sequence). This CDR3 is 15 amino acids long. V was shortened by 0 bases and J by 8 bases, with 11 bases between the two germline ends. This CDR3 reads CASSLSGQGDSPLHF. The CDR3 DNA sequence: TGTGCCAGCAGTTTATCCGGGCAGGGTGATTCACCCCTCCACTTT.

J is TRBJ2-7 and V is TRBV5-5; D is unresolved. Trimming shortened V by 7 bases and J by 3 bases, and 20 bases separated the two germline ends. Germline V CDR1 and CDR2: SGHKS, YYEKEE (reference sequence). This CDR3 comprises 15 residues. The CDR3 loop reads CASAISPGPFYEQYF. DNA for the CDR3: TGTGCCAGCGCCATTAGTCCAGGCCCCTTCTACGAGCAGTACTTC.

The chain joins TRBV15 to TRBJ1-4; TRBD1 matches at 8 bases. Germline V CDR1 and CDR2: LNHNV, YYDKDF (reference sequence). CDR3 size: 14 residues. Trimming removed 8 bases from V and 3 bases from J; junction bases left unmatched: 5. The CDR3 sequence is CATGQGKANEKLFF. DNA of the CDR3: TGTGCCACCGGACAGGGAAAAGCTAATGAAAAACTGTTTTTT.

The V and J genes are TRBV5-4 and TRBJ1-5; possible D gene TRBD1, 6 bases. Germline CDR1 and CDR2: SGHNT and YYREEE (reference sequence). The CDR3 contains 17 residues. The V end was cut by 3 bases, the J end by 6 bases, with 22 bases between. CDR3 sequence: CASSSGGGRLGSQPQHF. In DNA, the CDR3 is TGTGCCAGCAGCTCGGGAGGGGGGCGCCTTGGGTCTCAGCCCCAGCATTTT.